Listed below are T cell receptor beta chains from one sample, sequenced in a study of T cell repertoires in cytomegalovirus infection. Using its own MiXCR run on the reads, TCRdb lists one record per CDR3 protein. The table includes a few hundred thousand distinct CDR3 sequences, about 30% detected once. Sequenced sample: PBMCs. These receptors were obtained from a human donor in good health (CMV status not recorded). Some clones in this sample may be carry-over from other donors' samples. Each CDR3 is given with its conserved first and last residue. Fields, in order: D gene, clone size, CDR3 length, J gene, V gene, CDR3 DNA, CDR3 protein. The D gene is left open where the match is weak. Clone size appears in some rows only: once, few, many, or a class for an expanded clone.

. | many | 15 | TRBJ2-1 | TRBV12-3/TRBV12-4 | TGTGCCAGCAGACCCGACCCACGACCTTACAATGAGCAGTTCTTC | CASRPDPRPYNEQFF
. | many | 13 | TRBJ2-1 | TRBV7-6 | TGTGCCAGCAGCTTAACACCCTTTGGAGAGCAGTTCTTC | CASSLTPFGEQFF
. | few | 19 | TRBJ2-1 | TRBV12-5 | TGTGCTAGTGGTTTGGGCCCTGATTTGGGGGAAGTGGGATACAATGAGCAGTTCTTC | CASGLGPDLGEVGYNEQFF
TRBD1 | once | 17 | TRBJ1-1 | TRBV29-1 | TGCAGCGTTGAAGATCGACAGGGGTCCGAGTGGTTGACTGAAGCTTTCTTT | CSVEDRQGSEWLTEAFF
. | few | 14 | TRBJ2-5 | TRBV30 | TGTGCCTGGAGTGTATCCGGGGCCCAAGAGACCCAGTACTTC | CAWSVSGAQETQYF
TRBD2 | . | 17 | TRBJ2-7 | TRBV6-2/TRBV6-3 | TGTGCCAGCTTTTCCCCGGGACTAGCGGGAGGAAGGTACGAGCAGTACTTC | CASFSPGLAGGRYEQYF
. | few | 15 | TRBJ2-1 | TRBV12-3/TRBV12-4 | TGTGCCAGCAGGGCCGGGGCGGGCCTCTACAATGAGCAGTTCTTC | CASRAGAGLYNEQFF
. | . | 16 | TRBJ2-1 | TRBV29-1 | TGCAGCGTTGAAGGGCCAGGGATGAGCTTTTACAATGAGCAGTTCTTC | CSVEGPGMSFYNEQFF
. | many | 15 | TRBJ2-6 | TRBV7-3 | TGTGCCAGCAGCTTCACAGGGACTGGGGCCAACGTCCTGACTTTC | CASSFTGTGANVLTF
. | few | 17 | TRBJ2-5 | TRBV11-2 | TGTGCCAGCAGCTTAGATCGACGCGGGACGTACCAAGAGACCCAGTACTTC | CASSLDRRGTYQETQYF
. | few | 15 | TRBJ1-6 | TRBV27 | TGTGCCAGCACCCGGGGGCAGGGGCTTAATTCACCCCTCCACTTT | CASTRGQGLNSPLHF
. | . | 18 | TRBJ1-6 | TRBV4-1 | TGCGCCAGCGGCCAGAGGCACAGAGGGGCAGTTGTTGATTCACCCCTCCACTTT | CASGQRHRGAVVDSPLHF
. | . | 14 | TRBJ2-5 | TRBV7-2 | TGTGCCAGCAGATTGCGGAACGCCCGGGAGACCCAGTACTTC | CASRLRNARETQYF
. | many | 13 | TRBJ2-3 | TRBV7-2 | TGTGCCAGCAGCTTATCCCGATCCGGTACGCAGTATTTT | CASSLSRSGTQYF
. | . | 16 | TRBJ2-3 | TRBV29-1 | TGCAGCGTTGAGGTGGGAGGCCAAAGTAGCACAGATACGCAGTATTTT | CSVEVGGQSSTDTQYF
. | few | 14 | TRBJ1-1 | TRBV12-3/TRBV12-4 | TGTGCCAGCAGTTCCCCCCCCGGGAACACTGAAGCTTTCTTT | CASSSPPGNTEAFF
. | . | 15 | TRBJ1-1 | TRBV19 | TGTGCCAGTCGGGGGCCGGGGGCTGAGTTTAGTGAAGCTTTCTTT | CASRGPGAEFSEAFF
. | . | 12 | TRBJ1-2 | TRBV28 | TGTGCCAGCAGTACAGGGTTGCGAGGCTACACCTTC | CASSTGLRGYTF
. | few | 15 | TRBJ2-7 | TRBV4-2 | TGTGCCAGCAGCCATAGGGCAAACCCACCCTACGAGCAGTACTTC | CASSHRANPPYEQYF
TRBD1 | . | 14 | TRBJ1-1 | TRBV6-2/TRBV6-3 | TGTGCCAGCAGTTACAAACAGGGGCGCACTGAAGCTTTCTTT | CASSYKQGRTEAFF
. | . | 16 | TRBJ2-5 | TRBV11-1 | TGTGCCAGCAGCTTAGCGGTCAGGTCGTCCCAAGAGACCCAGTACTTC | CASSLAVRSSQETQYF
TRBD1 | few | 16 | TRBJ2-1 | TRBV4-1 | TGCGCCAGCAGCCAAGGGGACAGGGGCTACTACAATGAGCAGTTCTTC | CASSQGDRGYYNEQFF
TRBD2 | few | 16 | TRBJ2-1 | TRBV7-8 | TGTGCCAGCAGCTCCGAGGGACTAGCAGGTTACTATGAGCAGTTCTTC | CASSSEGLAGYYEQFF
. | few | 13 | TRBJ2-1 | TRBV5-4 | TGTGCCAGCAGCTTGGTTGGGACACGAGAGCAGTTCTTC | CASSLVGTREQFF
TRBD1 | . | 12 | TRBJ1-2 | TRBV19 | TGTGCCAGTCGCACAGGGGAGGGCGGCTACACCTTC | CASRTGEGGYTF
. | . | 16 | TRBJ2-3 | TRBV5-4 | TGTGCCAGCAGCTTGGCCCCGGATCCTAGCACAGATACGCAGTATTTT | CASSLAPDPSTDTQYF
. | . | 15 | TRBJ1-5 | TRBV20-1 | TGCAGTGCTCTCAGGGCGCTGTATAGCAATCAGCCCCAGCATTTT | CSALRALYSNQPQHF
TRBD2 | few | 18 | TRBJ2-1 | TRBV7-6 | TGTGCCAGCAGCTTAGGGGGGACTAGCGGGGCCTCCTACAATGAGCAGTTCTTC | CASSLGGTSGASYNEQFF
TRBD2 | . | 15 | TRBJ2-7 | TRBV5-6 | TGTGCCAGCAGCTCGGTGACTAGCACCCCTTACGAGCAGTACTTC | CASSSVTSTPYEQYF
. | few | 14 | TRBJ2-1 | TRBV4-1 | TGCGCCAGCAGCCTCCGGACGGAGAACAATGAGCAGTTCTTC | CASSLRTENNEQFF
TRBD1 | . | 16 | TRBJ1-5 | TRBV20-1 | TGCAGTGCAGTGGGGGGACAGCCCTATAGCAATCAGCCCCAGCATTTT | CSAVGGQPYSNQPQHF
TRBD1 | many | 13 | TRBJ2-3 | TRBV7-2 | TGTGCCAGCAGCCCGAGGACAGGGGATACGCAGTATTTT | CASSPRTGDTQYF
TRBD1 | . | 14 | TRBJ2-1 | TRBV20-1 | TGCAGTGCAGCTGGACAGGAGCTATACAATGAGCAGTTCTTC | CSAAGQELYNEQFF
. | few | 16 | TRBJ1-1 | TRBV5-1 | TGCGCCAGCAGCTCACTTAAGGGGACCTGGAACACTGAAGCTTTCTTT | CASSSLKGTWNTEAFF
TRBD2 | many | 16 | TRBJ2-2 | TRBV11-3 | TGTGCCAGCAGTTCACCGGGACTACGGAACACCGGGGAGCTGTTTTTT | CASSSPGLRNTGELFF
. | . | 16 | TRBJ1-1 | TRBV4-3 | TGCGCCAGCAGCGAAGGGGCCGTTAATTGGGTTTCTCACGTTTTCTTT | CASSEGAVNWVSHVFF
TRBD2 | few | 18 | TRBJ2-7 | TRBV4-1 | TGCGCCAGCAGCCAAGCGGGACTAGCGGGCCCCAGCTCCTACGAGCAGTACTTC | CASSQAGLAGPSSYEQYF
TRBD1 | few | 17 | TRBJ2-7 | TRBV5-1 | TGCGCCAGCAGCATCGGACAGGGGGTGCTCTCCGAACGAGGGCAGTACTTC | CASSIGQGVLSERGQYF
. | few | 16 | TRBJ2-3 | TRBV7-6 | TGTGCCAGCAGCAATTTCCCCCCGGCAGGTGCAGATACGCAGTATTTT | CASSNFPPAGADTQYF
. | many | 12 | TRBJ1-3 | TRBV7-2 | TGTGCCAGCAGCCCGACGGAAAACACCATATATTTT | CASSPTENTIYF
TRBD1 | . | 15 | TRBJ1-1 | TRBV7-2 | TGTGCCAGCAGCCCTTTCGGACAGGAGGGCACTGAAGCTTTCTTT | CASSPFGQEGTEAFF
. | . | 15 | TRBJ2-5 | TRBV27 | TGTGCCAGCAGGGATTACCCAGGGGAGGGAGAGACCCAGTACTTC | CASRDYPGEGETQYF
. | . | 13 | TRBJ1-2 | TRBV19 | TGTGCCAGTAGGGTGGTTGAGGGTGGTGGCTACACCTTC | CASRVVEGGGYTF
. | . | 14 | TRBJ1-4 | TRBV20-1 | TGCAGTGCTAGAGATTATACAGGGAATGAAAAACTGTTTTTT | CSARDYTGNEKLFF
. | few | 15 | TRBJ2-3 | TRBV7-2 | TGTGCCAGCAGCCCTGAGCTATATTTGACGGGTACGCAGTATTTT | CASSPELYLTGTQYF
TRBD1 | few | 16 | TRBJ1-1 | TRBV6-5 | TGTGCCAGCAGTTACTTACCGACAGGGCTGAACACTGAAGCTTTCTTT | CASSYLPTGLNTEAFF
. | many | 13 | TRBJ1-1 | TRBV7-2 | TGTGCCAGCAGCTTAGACAGGGCGGGCGTCGCTTTCTTT | CASSLDRAGVAFF
TRBD2 | few | 15 | TRBJ2-3 | TRBV10-3 | TGTGCCACCCAAAGCGGACTAGCGGGAGTGGATACGCAGTATTTT | CATQSGLAGVDTQYF
TRBD2 | many | 17 | TRBJ2-3 | TRBV7-8 | TGTGCCAGCAGCTCGATGTTCTGGCGGGAGGACACAGATACGCAGTATTTT | CASSSMFWREDTDTQYF
. | . | 16 | TRBJ2-5 | TRBV18 | TGTGCCAGCTCACCATTGTCTGCGGGGACCCAAGAGACCCAGTACTTC | CASSPLSAGTQETQYF
. | few | 14 | TRBJ2-7 | TRBV19 | TGTGCCAGTAGTGACGGGACTGCCCCAAACGAGCAGTACTTC | CASSDGTAPNEQYF
TRBD1 | . | 15 | TRBJ2-7 | TRBV6-6 | TGTGCCAGCAGCCGACTTCGGACAGGGCGATACGAGCAGTACTTC | CASSRLRTGRYEQYF
. | many | 14 | TRBJ1-1 | TRBV7-2 | TGTGCCAGCAGCTTATCCGTTAGTGGGGCGGGGGCTTTCTTT | CASSLSVSGAGAFF
TRBD2 | few | 16 | TRBJ2-3 | TRBV5-1 | TGCGCCAGCAGCTTGACGACTAGCGGGAGCACAGATACGCAGTATTTT | CASSLTTSGSTDTQYF